The sequence of this TCR beta chain was determined in a study of cytomegalovirus exposure and HLA in healthy donors. Germline lookup yields CDR1 WNHNN and CDR2 SYGVQD (reference sequence). CDR3 size: 19 residues. With 5 bases removed from V and 1 base from J, the gap between germline ends came to 25 bases. PCR amplification relied on 60 Vbeta primers (plus 13 Jbeta primers). Repertoires were generated with immunoSEQ multiplex PCR, while TCRdb's copy carries only in-frame clones and drops some. This table has 150,000 to 200,000 clones, roughly 85% appearing once. Sequenced: PBMCs. The chain links TRBV10-1 to TRBJ2-3, with D possibly TRBD1 on 6 matching bases. The clonotype comes from a woman in her 50s in good health and CMV-seropositive. The CDR3 loop reads CASSNTGIWGTLGTDTQYF. DNA for the CDR3: TGCGCCAGCAGTAATACAGGGATTTGGGGCACTTTAGGCACAGATACGCAGTATTTT.